This T cell receptor beta chain was sequenced for a study of T cell changes during pregnancy in multiple sclerosis. Profiled with immunoSEQ multiplex PCR; TCRdb holds only in-frame clones, not every one. The sample shows under 9,500 clones, around 86% of them seen only once. The junction had 3 bases not matched to a gene; V was cut back by 3 bases and J by 1 base. Germline V CDR1 and CDR2: MNHNS, SASEGT. The CDR3 contains 15 residues. Source: CD8+ T cells from peripheral blood mononuclear cells, taken in the first trimester of pregnancy. This clonotype was sampled from a female donor in good health, enrolled as a control in a pregnancy study. The chain joins TRBV6-1 to TRBJ2-7; 10 bases fit TRBD1. CDR3 DNA sequence: TGTGCCAGCAGTGACGGGACAGGGGAGTCCTACGAGCAGTACTTC. It codes for CASSDGTGESYEQYF.